The text below deals with one T cell receptor beta chain. Its antigen remains unknown. These data come from a study of shared clonotypes between healthy human individuals. General study points: Despite large depth, rarefaction showed incomplete sorted-subset sequencing.

This table comes from immunoSEQ multiplex PCR, and its TCRdb copy is limited to in-frame clones, with some not included. Of about 1 million clones detected, around 76% appear once; the ten largest clones hold approximately 1.3%. Germline V gives CDR1 MNHEY, CDR2 SMNVEV (reference sequence). The V end was cut by 3 bases, the J end by 6 bases, with 13 bases between. CDR3 length: 14 amino acids. V gene TRBV27 combines with J gene TRBJ2-3; no clear D. The source material was memory CD4+ T cells sorted from blood. Subset noted: CD45RA-negative fraction. The receptor's source is a man younger than 35 in good health. The CDR3 here is CASSFQGRSDTQYF. CDR3 DNA sequence: TGTGCCAGCAGTTTTCAAGGGCGCAGCGATACGCAGTATTTT.